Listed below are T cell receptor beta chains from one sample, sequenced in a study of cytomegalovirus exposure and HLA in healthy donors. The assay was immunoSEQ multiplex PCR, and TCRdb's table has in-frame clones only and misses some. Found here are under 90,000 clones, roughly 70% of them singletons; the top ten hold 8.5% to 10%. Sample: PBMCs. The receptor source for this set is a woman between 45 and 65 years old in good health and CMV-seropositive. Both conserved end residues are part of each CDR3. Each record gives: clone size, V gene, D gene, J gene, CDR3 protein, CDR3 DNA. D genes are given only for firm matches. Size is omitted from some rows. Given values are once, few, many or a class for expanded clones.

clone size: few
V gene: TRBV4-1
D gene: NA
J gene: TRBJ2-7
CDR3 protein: CASSQLRTGGDEQYF
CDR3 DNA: TGCGCCAGCAGCCAGCTCAGAACAGGTGGAGACGAGCAGTACTTC

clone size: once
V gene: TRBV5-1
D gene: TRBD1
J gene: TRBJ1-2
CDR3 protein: CASSLEGTGDYGYTF
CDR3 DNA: TGCGCCAGCAGCTTGGAGGGGACAGGGGATTATGGCTACACCTTC

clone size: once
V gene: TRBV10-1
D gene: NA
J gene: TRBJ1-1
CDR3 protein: CASSEQGNTEAFF
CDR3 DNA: TGCGCCAGCAGTGAGCAGGGGAACACTGAAGCTTTCTTT

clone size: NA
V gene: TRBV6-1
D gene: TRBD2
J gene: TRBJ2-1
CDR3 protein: CASRSSRLAGHWFF
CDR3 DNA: TGTGCCAGTAGGAGTAGTAGACTAGCGGGACATTGGTTCTTC

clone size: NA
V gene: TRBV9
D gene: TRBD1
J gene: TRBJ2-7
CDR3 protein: CASSGRDRNYEQYF
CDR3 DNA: TGTGCCAGCAGCGGCCGGGACAGGAACTACGAGCAGTACTTC

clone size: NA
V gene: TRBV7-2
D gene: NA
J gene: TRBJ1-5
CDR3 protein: CASSLVGRTSPGGNQPQHF
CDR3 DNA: TGTGCCAGCAGCCTAGTTGGGCGCACCTCACCGGGGGGCAATCAGCCCCAGCATTTT

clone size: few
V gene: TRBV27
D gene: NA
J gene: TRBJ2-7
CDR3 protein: CASSLSPLTEQYF
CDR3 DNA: TGTGCCAGCAGTTTATCCCCACTTACGGAGCAGTACTTC

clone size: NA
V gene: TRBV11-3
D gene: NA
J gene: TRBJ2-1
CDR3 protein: CASSLSGGGYNEQFF
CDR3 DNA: TGTGCCAGCAGCTTATCGGGGGGCGGGTACAATGAGCAGTTCTTC

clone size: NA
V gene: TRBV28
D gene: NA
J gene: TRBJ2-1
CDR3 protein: CASSIPDYQNEQFF
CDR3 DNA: TGTGCCAGCAGTATCCCGGACTATCAGAATGAGCAGTTCTTC

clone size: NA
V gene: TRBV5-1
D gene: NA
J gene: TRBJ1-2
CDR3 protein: CASSLSGADYGYTF
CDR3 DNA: TGCGCCAGCAGCTTGAGCGGGGCAGACTATGGCTACACCTTC

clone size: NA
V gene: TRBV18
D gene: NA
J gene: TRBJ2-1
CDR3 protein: CASSPGRGSYNEQFF
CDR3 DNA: TGTGCCAGCTCACCGGGTCGGGGGTCCTACAATGAGCAGTTCTTC

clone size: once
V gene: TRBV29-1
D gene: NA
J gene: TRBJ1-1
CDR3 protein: CSVVLGAGNTEAFF
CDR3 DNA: TGCAGCGTTGTTTTGGGGGCCGGGAACACTGAAGCTTTCTTT

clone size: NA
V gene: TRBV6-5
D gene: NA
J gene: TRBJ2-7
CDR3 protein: CASSYSKGVYEQYF
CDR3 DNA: TGTGCCAGCAGTTACTCGAAAGGGGTTTACGAGCAGTACTTC

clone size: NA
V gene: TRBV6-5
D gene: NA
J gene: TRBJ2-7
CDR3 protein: CASSNSASSYEQYF
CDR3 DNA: TGTGCCAGCAGCAACTCTGCGAGCTCCTACGAGCAGTACTTC

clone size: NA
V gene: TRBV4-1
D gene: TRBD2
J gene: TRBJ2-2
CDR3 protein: CASSRISGGVNGELFF
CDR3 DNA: TGCGCCAGCAGCCGAATTTCCGGGGGGGTTAACGGGGAGCTGTTTTTT

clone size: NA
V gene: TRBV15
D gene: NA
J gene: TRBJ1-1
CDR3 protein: CATGRGVATEAFF
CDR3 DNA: TGTGCCACCGGCCGGGGGGTGGCCACTGAAGCTTTCTTT

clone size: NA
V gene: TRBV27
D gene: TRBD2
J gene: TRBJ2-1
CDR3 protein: CASSILGGSSYNEQFF
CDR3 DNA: TGTGCCAGCAGTATACTGGGCGGGAGCTCCTACAATGAGCAGTTCTTC

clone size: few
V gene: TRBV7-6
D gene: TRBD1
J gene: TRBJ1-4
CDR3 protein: CASSPGTGKEKLFF
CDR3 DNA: TGTGCCAGCAGCCCCGGGACAGGGAAAGAAAAACTGTTTTTT

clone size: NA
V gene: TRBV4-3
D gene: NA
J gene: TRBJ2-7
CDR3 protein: CASSQDPGQGGYEQYF
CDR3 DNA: TGCGCCAGCAGCCAAGATCCCGGACAGGGAGGGTACGAGCAGTACTTC

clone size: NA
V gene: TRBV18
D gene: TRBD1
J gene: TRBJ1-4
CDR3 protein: CASSPKGPLDRVYEKLFF
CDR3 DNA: TGTGCCAGCTCCCCTAAGGGGCCGCTGGACAGGGTTTACGAAAAACTGTTTTTT

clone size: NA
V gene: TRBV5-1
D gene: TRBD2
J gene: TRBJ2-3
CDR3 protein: CASSLAASGGTDTQYF
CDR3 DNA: TGCGCCAGCAGCTTGGCGGCTAGCGGGGGCACAGATACGCAGTATTTT

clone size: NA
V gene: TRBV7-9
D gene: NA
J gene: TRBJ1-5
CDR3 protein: CASSLARGGASGQPQHF
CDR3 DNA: TGTGCCAGCAGCTTAGCGAGGGGAGGGGCTTCTGGACAGCCCCAGCATTTT

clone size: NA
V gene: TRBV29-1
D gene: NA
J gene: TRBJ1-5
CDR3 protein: CSVESPQGGNQPQHF
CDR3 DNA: TGCAGCGTTGAATCCCCCCAGGGAGGGAATCAGCCCCAGCATTTT

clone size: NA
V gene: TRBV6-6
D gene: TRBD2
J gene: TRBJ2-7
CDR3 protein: CASSWTSGNYEQYF
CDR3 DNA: TGTGCCAGCAGTTGGACTAGCGGGAACTACGAGCAGTACTTC

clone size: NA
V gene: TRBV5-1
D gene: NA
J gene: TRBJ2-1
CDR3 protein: CASSLDVEEQFF
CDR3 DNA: TGCGCCAGCAGCTTGGACGTGGAGGAGCAGTTCTTC

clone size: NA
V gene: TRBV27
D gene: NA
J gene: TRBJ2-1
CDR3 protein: CASSLGSGLYNEQFF
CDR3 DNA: TGTGCCAGCAGTTTAGGTAGCGGACTTTACAATGAGCAGTTCTTC

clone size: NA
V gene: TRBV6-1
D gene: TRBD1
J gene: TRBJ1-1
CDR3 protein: CASSELDREGPEAFF
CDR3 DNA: TGTGCCAGCAGTGAATTAGACAGGGAAGGGCCTGAAGCTTTCTTT

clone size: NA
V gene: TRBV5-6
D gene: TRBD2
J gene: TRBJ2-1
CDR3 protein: CASSWGTSGYNEQFF
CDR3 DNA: TGTGCCAGCAGCTGGGGGACTAGCGGTTACAATGAGCAGTTCTTC

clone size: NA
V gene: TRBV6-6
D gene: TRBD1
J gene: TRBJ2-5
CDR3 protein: CASSYLDRFQETQYF
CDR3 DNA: TGTGCCAGCAGTTACCTGGACAGGTTCCAAGAGACCCAGTACTTC

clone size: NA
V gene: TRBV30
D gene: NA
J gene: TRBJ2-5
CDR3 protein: CAWSILVETQYF
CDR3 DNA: TGTGCCTGGAGCATACTAGTTGAGACCCAGTACTTC